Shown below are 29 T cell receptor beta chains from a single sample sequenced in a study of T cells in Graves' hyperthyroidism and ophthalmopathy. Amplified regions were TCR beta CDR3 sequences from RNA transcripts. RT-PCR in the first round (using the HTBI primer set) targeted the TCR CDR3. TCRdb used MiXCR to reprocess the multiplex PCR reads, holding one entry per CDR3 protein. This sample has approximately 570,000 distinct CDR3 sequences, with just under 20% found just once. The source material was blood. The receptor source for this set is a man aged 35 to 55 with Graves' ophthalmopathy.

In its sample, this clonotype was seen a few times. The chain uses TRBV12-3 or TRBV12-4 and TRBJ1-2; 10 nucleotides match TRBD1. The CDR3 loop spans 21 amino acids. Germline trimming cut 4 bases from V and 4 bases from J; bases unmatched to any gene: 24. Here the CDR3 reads CASSSLTQTGGFLSSRYGYTF. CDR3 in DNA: TGTGCCAGCAGTTCCCTGACCCAGACAGGGGGCTTTCTCTCGTCCCGCTATGGCTACACCTTC.

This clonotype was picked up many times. CDR3 sequence: CASSSRDGGGNEQFF. The CDR3 DNA is TGTGCCAGCAGTTCCCGGGACGGTGGTGGCAATGAGCAGTTCTTC. This chain uses TRBV12-3 or TRBV12-4 with TRBJ2-1; D is perhaps TRBD1 or TRBD2 (5 bases each). V was shortened by 4 bases and J by 6 bases, with 16 bases between the two germline ends. CDR3 size: 15 residues.

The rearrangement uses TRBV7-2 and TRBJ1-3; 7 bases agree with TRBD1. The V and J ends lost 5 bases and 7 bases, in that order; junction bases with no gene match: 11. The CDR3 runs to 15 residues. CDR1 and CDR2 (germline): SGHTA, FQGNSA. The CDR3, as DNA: TGTGCCAGCAGCCTGGGACAGTGGGTCGCCAACACCATATATTTT. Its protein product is CASSLGQWVANTIYF.

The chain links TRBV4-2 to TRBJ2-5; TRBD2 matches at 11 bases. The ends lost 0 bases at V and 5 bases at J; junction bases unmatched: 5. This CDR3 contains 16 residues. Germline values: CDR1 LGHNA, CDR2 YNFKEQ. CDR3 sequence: CASSQDPSGRWETQYF. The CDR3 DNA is TGTGCCAGCAGCCAAGATCCTAGCGGGAGGTGGGAGACCCAGTACTTC.

CDR3: CATSRLPLGPDYEQYF. The CDR3 DNA follows: TGTGCCACCAGCAGACTTCCCTTGGGGCCTGACTACGAGCAGTACTTC. V gene TRBV15 combines with J gene TRBJ2-7; weak D call: TRBD1 (5 bases). The CDR3 runs to 16 residues. Trimming stripped 2 bases from V and 3 bases from J, with 17 bases between. Germline lookup yields CDR1 LNHNV and CDR2 YYDKDF (reference sequence).

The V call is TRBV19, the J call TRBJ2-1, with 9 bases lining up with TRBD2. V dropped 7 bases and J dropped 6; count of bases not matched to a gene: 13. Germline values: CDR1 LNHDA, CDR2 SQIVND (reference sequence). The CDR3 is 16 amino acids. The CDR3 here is CASTSKGASGINEQFF. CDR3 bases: TGTGCCAGTACCTCCAAAGGGGCTAGCGGGATCAATGAGCAGTTCTTC.

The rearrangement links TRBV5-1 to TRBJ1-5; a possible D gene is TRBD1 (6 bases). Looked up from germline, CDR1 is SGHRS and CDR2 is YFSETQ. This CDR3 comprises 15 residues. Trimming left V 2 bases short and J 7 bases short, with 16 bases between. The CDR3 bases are TGCGCCAGCAGCTTCCACGTGGGGGCCGAGCAGCCCCAGCATTTT. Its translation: CASSFHVGAEQPQHF.

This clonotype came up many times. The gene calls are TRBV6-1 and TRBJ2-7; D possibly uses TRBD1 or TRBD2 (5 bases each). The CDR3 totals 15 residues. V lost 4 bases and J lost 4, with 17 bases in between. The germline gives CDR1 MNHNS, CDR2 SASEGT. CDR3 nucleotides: TGTGCCAGCAGTGGAGGGGCAGGTTCGCTATACGAGCAGTACTTC. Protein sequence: CASSGGAGSLYEQYF.

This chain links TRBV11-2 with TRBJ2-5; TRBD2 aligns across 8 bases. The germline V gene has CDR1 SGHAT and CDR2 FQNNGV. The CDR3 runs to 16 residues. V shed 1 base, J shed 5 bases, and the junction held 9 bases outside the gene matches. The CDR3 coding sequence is TGTGCCAGCAGCTTAGGTCGGACTAGCCGCTGGGAGACCCAGTACTTC. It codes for CASSLGRTSRWETQYF.

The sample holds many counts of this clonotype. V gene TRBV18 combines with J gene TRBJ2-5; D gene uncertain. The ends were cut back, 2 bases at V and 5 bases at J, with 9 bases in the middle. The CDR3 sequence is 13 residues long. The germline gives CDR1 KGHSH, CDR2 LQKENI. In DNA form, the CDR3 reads TGTGCCAGCTCACCATGGCCTCGGGAGACCCAGTACTTC. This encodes CASSPWPRETQYF.

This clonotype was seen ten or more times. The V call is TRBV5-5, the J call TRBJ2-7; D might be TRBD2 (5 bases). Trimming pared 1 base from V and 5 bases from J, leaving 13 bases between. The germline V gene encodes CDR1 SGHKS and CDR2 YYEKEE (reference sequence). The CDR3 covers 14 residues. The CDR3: CASSLLRAGDEQYF. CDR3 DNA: TGTGCCAGCAGCTTGTTAAGGGCCGGGGACGAGCAGTACTTC.

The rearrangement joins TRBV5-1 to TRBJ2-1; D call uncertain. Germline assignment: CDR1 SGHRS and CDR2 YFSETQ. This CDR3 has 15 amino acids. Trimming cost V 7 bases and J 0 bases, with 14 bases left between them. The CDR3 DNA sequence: TGCGCCAGCTGCCTCTCAACCAGCTCCTACAATGAGCAGTTCTTC. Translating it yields CASCLSTSSYNEQFF.

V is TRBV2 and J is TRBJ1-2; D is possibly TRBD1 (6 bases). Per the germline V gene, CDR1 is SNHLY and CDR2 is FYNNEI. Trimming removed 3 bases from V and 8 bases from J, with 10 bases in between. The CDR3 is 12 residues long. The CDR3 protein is CASSDQGYGYTF. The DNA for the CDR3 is TGTGCCAGCAGTGACCAGGGGTACGGCTACACCTTC.

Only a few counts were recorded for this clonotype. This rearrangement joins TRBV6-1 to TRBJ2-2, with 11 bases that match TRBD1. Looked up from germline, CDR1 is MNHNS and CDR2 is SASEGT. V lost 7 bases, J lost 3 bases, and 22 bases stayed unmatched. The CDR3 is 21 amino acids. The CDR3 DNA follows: TGTGCCAGCACCAAACTAAAAGTCCCGGGACAGGGGGGTGGAGACACCGGGGAGCTGTTTTTT. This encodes CASTKLKVPGQGGGDTGELFF.

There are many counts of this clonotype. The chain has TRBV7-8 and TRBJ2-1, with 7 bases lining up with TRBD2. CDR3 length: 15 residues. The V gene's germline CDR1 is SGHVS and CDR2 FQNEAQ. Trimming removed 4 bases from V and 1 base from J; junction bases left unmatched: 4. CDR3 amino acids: CASSSGRASYNEQFF. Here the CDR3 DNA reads TGTGCCAGCAGCTCTGGGAGGGCATCCTACAATGAGCAGTTCTTC. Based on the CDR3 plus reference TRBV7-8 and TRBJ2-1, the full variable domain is GAGVSQSPRYKVAKRGQDVALRCDPISGHVSLFWYQQALGQGPEFLTYFQNEAQLDKSGLPSDRFFAERPEGSVSTLKIQRTQQEDSAVYLCASSSGRASYNEQFFGPGTRLTVL.

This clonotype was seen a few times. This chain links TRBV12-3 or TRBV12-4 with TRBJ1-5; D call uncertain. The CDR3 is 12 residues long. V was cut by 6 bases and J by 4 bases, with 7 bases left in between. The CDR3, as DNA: TGTGCCAGCAGGGTTTTTAATCAGCCCCAGCATTTT. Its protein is CASRVFNQPQHF.

CDR3 in amino acids: CASSFGRTYNEQFF. CDR3 bases: TGTGCCAGCAGTTTTGGGCGGACGTACAATGAGCAGTTCTTC. The V gene is TRBV12-3 or TRBV12-4, the J gene TRBJ2-1; D remains unclear. Deletions cut 3 bases from V and 4 bases from J, with 10 bases between. This CDR3 region has 14 residues.

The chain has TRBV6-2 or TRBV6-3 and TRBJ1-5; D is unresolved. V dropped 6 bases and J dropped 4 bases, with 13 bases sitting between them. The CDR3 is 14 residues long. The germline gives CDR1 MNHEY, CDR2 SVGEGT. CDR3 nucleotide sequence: TGTGCCAGCAGCCCGAGGCACTCGAATCAGCCCCAGCATTTT. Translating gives CASSPRHSNQPQHF.

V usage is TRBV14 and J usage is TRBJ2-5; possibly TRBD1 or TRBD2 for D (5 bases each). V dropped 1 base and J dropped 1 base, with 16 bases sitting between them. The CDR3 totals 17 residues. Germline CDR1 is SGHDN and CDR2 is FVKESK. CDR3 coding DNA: TGTGCCAGCAGCCAAGTCGGGACCTTAAGGGGCCAAGAGACCCAGTACTTC. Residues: CASSQVGTLRGQETQYF.

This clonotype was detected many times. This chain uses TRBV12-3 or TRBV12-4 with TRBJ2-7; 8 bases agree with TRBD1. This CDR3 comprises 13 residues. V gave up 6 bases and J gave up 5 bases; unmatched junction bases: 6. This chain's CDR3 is CASRRQGSNEQYF. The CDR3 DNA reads TGTGCCAGCAGACGACAGGGGTCCAACGAGCAGTACTTC.

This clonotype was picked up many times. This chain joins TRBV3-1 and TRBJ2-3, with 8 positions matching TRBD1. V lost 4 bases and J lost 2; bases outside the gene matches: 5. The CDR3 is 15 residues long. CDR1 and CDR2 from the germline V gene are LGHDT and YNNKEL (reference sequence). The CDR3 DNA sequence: TGTGCCAGCAGCCCCTGGACAGGGATCACAGATACGCAGTATTTT. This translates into CASSPWTGITDTQYF.

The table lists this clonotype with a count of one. The CDR3 loop is CASSLVGAGEKLFF. The CDR3 nucleotides are TGCGCCAGCAGCCTCGTGGGAGCGGGTGAAAAACTGTTTTTT. The chain joins TRBV5-1 to TRBJ1-4; no firm D call. From germline, CDR1 is SGHRS and CDR2 YFSETQ. The V gene lost 4 bases and the J gene lost 7 bases, with 14 bases spanning the gap. This CDR3 spans 14 amino acids.

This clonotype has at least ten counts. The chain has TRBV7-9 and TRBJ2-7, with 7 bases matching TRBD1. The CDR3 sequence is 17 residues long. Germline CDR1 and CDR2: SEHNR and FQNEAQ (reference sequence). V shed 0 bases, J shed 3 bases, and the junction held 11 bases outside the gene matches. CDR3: CASSLALGGMGFYEQYF. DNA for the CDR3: TGTGCCAGCAGCTTAGCGCTAGGGGGCATGGGCTTCTACGAGCAGTACTTC.

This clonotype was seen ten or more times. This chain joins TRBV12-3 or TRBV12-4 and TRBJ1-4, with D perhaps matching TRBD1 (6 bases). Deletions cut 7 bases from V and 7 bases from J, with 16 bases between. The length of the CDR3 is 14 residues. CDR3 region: CASKYRGAGEKLFF. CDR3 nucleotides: TGTGCCAGCAAGTATAGGGGGGCTGGTGAAAAACTGTTTTTT.

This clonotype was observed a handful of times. The CDR3 DNA reads TGTGCCAGCTCACCAATTAGCAAGAGCACAGATACGCAGTATTTT. This translates into CASSPISKSTDTQYF. The chain combines TRBV18 with TRBJ2-3; D remains ambiguous. Germline V gives CDR1 KGHSH, CDR2 LQKENI. The CDR3 contains 15 residues. Trimming took off 2 bases at V and 0 bases at J, with 9 bases between the two ends.

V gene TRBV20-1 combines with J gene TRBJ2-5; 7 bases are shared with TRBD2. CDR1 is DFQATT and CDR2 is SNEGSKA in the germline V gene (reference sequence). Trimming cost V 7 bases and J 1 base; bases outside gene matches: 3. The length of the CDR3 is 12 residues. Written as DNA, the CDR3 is TGCAGTGTTTCTAGCGGCCAAGAGACCCAGTACTTC. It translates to CSVSSGQETQYF.

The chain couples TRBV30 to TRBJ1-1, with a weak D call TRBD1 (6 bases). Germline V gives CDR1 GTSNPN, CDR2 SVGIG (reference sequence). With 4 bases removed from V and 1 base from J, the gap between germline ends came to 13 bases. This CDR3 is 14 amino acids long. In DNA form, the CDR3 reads TGTGCCTGGAACCCGGACAGCTCGAACACTGAAGCTTTCTTT. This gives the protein CAWNPDSSNTEAFF. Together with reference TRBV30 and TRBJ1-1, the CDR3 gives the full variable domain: SQTIHQWPATLVQPVGSPLSLECTVEGTSNPNLYWYRQAAGRGLQLLFYSVGIGQISSEVPQNLSASRPQDRQFILSSKKLLLSDSGFYLCAWNPDSSNTEAFFGQGTRLTVV.

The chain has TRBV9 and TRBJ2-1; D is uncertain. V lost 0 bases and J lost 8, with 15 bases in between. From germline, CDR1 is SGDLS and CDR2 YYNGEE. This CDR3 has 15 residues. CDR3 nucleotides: TGTGCCAGCAGCGTAGGGGTGGGATCCGGCCATGAGCAGTTCTTC. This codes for CASSVGVGSGHEQFF.

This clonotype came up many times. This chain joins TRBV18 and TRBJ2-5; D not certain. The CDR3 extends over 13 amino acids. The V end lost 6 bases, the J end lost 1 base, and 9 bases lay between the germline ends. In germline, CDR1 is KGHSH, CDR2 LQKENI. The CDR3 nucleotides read TGTGCCAGCTCCCCCCCCACCCAAGAGACCCAGTACTTC. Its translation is CASSPPTQETQYF.